Each of the 18 T cell receptor beta chains below was sequenced from the same sample in a study of blood T cell repertoires in COVID-19. Sequencing used immunoSEQ multiplex PCR; TCRdb keeps in-frame clones, though not all of them. The profile covers 150,000 to 250,000 clones, with more than 65% appearing a single time and around 7% taken by the ten largest. Material for sequencing was PBMCs or T cells enriched from blood (not recorded which). The source is a man aged 40-49 years who had recovered from COVID-19.

The chain links TRBV7-6 to TRBJ2-2; 9 bases align to TRBD2. The trim removed 3 bases at V and 3 bases at J, leaving 20 bases unmatched. This CDR3 contains 21 residues. Looked up from germline, CDR1 is SGHVS and CDR2 is FNYEAQ. The CDR3 loop is CASSFIPGTSFSPTYTGELFF. CDR3 sequence (DNA): TGTGCCAGCAGCTTTATCCCCGGGACTAGCTTTAGCCCCACTTACACCGGGGAGCTGTTTTTT. Looking up the rest from reference TRBV7-6 and TRBJ2-2 gives the full variable domain: GAGVSQSPRYKVTKRGQDVALRCDPISGHVSLYWYRQALGQGPEFLTYFNYEAQQDKSGLPNDRFSAERPEGSISTLTIQRTEQRDSAMYRCASSFIPGTSFSPTYTGELFFGEGSRLTVL.

The CDR3 DNA sequence: TGTGCCAGCAGCCAGGCCCGGCAGGGGCGGAACACTGAAGCTTTCTTT. This gives the protein CASSQARQGRNTEAFF. V is TRBV5-6 and J is TRBJ1-1, with a tentative D call TRBD1 (6 bases). Between the trimmed V and J ends, which lost 4 bases and 1 base, there was a span of 17 bases. The CDR3 runs to 16 residues. Per the germline V gene, CDR1 is SGHDT and CDR2 is YYEEEE.

This chain joins TRBV28 and TRBJ1-5; no reliable D call. The V end lost 8 bases, the J end lost 2 bases, and 31 bases lay between the germline ends. The CDR3 covers 20 residues. CDR1 MDHEN and CDR2 SYDVKM come from the germline V gene. The CDR3 spells CASGRSGEPSSGPRNQPQHF. The CDR3 DNA reads TGTGCCAGCGGGCGCTCCGGGGAGCCCAGCTCTGGGCCTCGCAATCAGCCCCAGCATTTT. Filled out from reference TRBV28 and TRBJ1-5, the complete variable domain reads DVKVTQSSRYLVKRTGEKVFLECVQDMDHENMFWYRQDPGLGLRLIYFSYDVKMKEKGDIPEGYSVSREKKERFSLILESASTNQTSMYLCASGRSGEPSSGPRNQPQHFGDGTRLSIL.

This chain links TRBV5-1 with TRBJ1-1; 11 bases are shared with TRBD1. CDR1 and CDR2 from the germline V gene are SGHRS and YFSETQ. The V gene end was trimmed by 4 bases and the J gene end by 0 bases; junction bases not matched to a gene: 5. The CDR3 consists of 16 residues. This CDR3 reads CASSPDRGPLNTEAFF. The CDR3 coding sequence is TGCGCCAGCAGCCCGGACAGGGGGCCCTTGAACACTGAAGCTTTCTTT.

The chain couples TRBV10-3 to TRBJ2-2, with a tentative D call TRBD1 (6 bases). CDR3 size: 15 residues. CDR1 is ENHRY, CDR2 SYGVKD, per germline. The ends were cut back, 5 bases at V and 0 bases at J, with 10 bases in the middle. This chain's CDR3 is CAISRTEPNTGELFF. The CDR3, as DNA: TGTGCCATCAGTCGGACAGAACCGAACACCGGGGAGCTGTTTTTT.

The chain joins TRBV19 to TRBJ1-2, with 11 positions matching TRBD1. There are 16 residues in the CDR3. CDR1 and CDR2 from the germline V gene are LNHDA and SQIVND (reference sequence). The V gene end was trimmed by 5 bases and the J gene end by 0 bases; junction bases not matched to a gene: 5. CDR3 DNA sequence: TGTGCCAGTAGTTCCAGGACAGGGGGCCCTAACTATGGCTACACCTTC. Protein product: CASSSRTGGPNYGYTF.

V is TRBV5-1 and J is TRBJ1-2; the D gene is possibly TRBD1 (5 bases). The CDR3 covers 13 residues. CDR1 and CDR2 (germline): SGHRS, YFSETQ. Trimming took 4 bases from V and 4 from J, leaving 11 bases between them. The CDR3 sequence is CASSPDNSYGYTF. The DNA of the CDR3 is TGCGCCAGCAGCCCGGACAACAGCTATGGCTACACCTTC.

As concerns this clone: With a much larger clone just one base away, this may be a read error. This same CDR3 is encoded by further DNA sequences in the sample. The J gene is TRBJ1-1, the V gene TRBV6-5; D not certain. The germline V gene encodes CDR1 MNHEY and CDR2 SVGAGI. V gave up 0 bases and J gave up 6 bases, with 8 bases separating them. This CDR3 spans 13 amino acids. The CDR3 DNA reads TGTGCCAGCAGTTACTCCAGAGGTGCTGAAGCTTTCTTT. Protein sequence: CASSYSRGAEAFF.

This sequence joins TRBV2 and TRBJ1-2; 12 bases agree with TRBD1. Germline V lookup: CDR1 SNHLY, CDR2 FYNNEI. Trimming at V came to 6 bases and at J to 7 bases, leaving 6 bases not matched to a gene. The CDR3 runs 14 residues. This CDR3 is CASRLGTGGSGYTF. CDR3 DNA sequence: TGTGCCAGCAGGCTTGGGACAGGGGGCTCTGGCTACACCTTC.

This clone was observed a single time. The chain employs TRBV6-7 and TRBJ1-5; D is unclear. TRBV6-7 is identified as an open reading frame with a role that is uncertain. V dropped 4 bases and J dropped 5 bases, with 18 bases sitting between them. CDR3 size: 16 residues. CDR3 region: CASSSHIRGVYQPQHF. The CDR3 nucleotides read TGTGCCAGCAGTTCCCACATCCGGGGTGTCTATCAGCCCCAGCATTTT.

For this clone: Other DNA sequences in the sample encode the same CDR3. The chain is built from TRBV3-1 (or the pseudogene TRBV3-2) and TRBJ1-1; TRBD1 is a possible D gene (6 bases). The CDR3 is made up of 12 amino acids. Germline CDR1 and CDR2: LGHDT and YNNKEL (reference sequence). Trimming shortened V by 4 bases and J by 5 bases, and 8 bases separated the two germline ends. CDR3 protein: CASSPDRTEAFF. CDR3 sequence (DNA): TGTGCCAGCAGCCCCGACAGGACTGAAGCTTTCTTT.

This clone was observed a single time. The V gene is TRBV5-1, the J gene TRBJ1-1; 9 bases agree with TRBD1. V dropped 7 bases and J dropped 1; count of bases not matched to a gene: 8. Germline V lookup: CDR1 SGHRS, CDR2 YFSETQ. CDR3 length: 15 residues. For the CDR3, the DNA is TGCGCCAGCGGGGAAACAGGGGGCCGGAACACTGAAGCTTTCTTT. Its translation is CASGETGGRNTEAFF.

This clone was detected ten times or more. The rearrangement uses TRBV6-4 and TRBJ2-1, with 7 positions matching TRBD2. The germline gives CDR1 MRHNA, CDR2 SNTAGT. With V trimmed by 4 bases and J by 4 bases, 7 bases remained unmatched. This CDR3 has 15 amino acids. CDR3 protein: CASSVRGDVYNEQFF. DNA of the CDR3: TGTGCCAGCAGTGTTCGGGGGGACGTTTACAATGAGCAGTTCTTC.

The rearrangement links TRBV18 to TRBJ2-7; 9 positions match TRBD2. The V gene end was trimmed by 0 bases and the J gene end by 2 bases; junction bases not matched to a gene: 5. CDR3 length: 16 amino acids. The germline V gene encodes CDR1 KGHSH and CDR2 LQKENI. Here the CDR3 DNA reads TGTGCCAGCTCACCACCGGGTAGCGGGGGTGCCTACGAGCAGTACTTC. Translation gives CASSPPGSGGAYEQYF.

The chain combines TRBV20-1 with TRBJ2-5; maybe TRBD2 (6 bases). V lost 3 bases to trimming and J lost 1 base, with 15 bases between them. This CDR3 spans 15 amino acids. Per the germline V gene, CDR1 is DFQATT and CDR2 is SNEGSKA (reference sequence). The CDR3 here is CSASTHGGVQETQYF. The CDR3 nucleotides read TGCAGTGCTAGTACCCACGGGGGTGTCCAAGAGACCCAGTACTTC.

This rearrangement joins TRBV2 to TRBJ2-7; possible D gene TRBD1, 5 bases. Trimming removed 1 base at V and 2 bases at J, with 12 bases between. The CDR3 is 15 residues long. Looked up from germline, CDR1 is SNHLY and CDR2 is FYNNEI. The CDR3 spells CASSEGAGKAYEQYF. The CDR3 region has the DNA TGTGCCAGCAGTGAAGGGGCAGGGAAGGCCTACGAGCAGTACTTC. The full variable domain, rest sourced from reference TRBV2 and TRBJ2-7, is EPEVTQTPSHQVTQMGQEVILRCVPISNHLYFYWYRQILGQKVEFLVSFYNNEISEKSEIFDDQFSVERPDGSNFTLKIRSTKLEDSAMYFCASSEGAGKAYEQYFGPGTRLTVT.

This rearrangement joins TRBV4-2 to TRBJ1-2, with D maybe TRBD1 (5 bases). V lost 4 bases, J lost 5 bases, and 14 bases lay in between. The length of the CDR3 is 14 residues. Germline CDR1 is LGHNA and CDR2 is YNFKEQ. CDR3 DNA: TGTGCCAGCAGCCCCCGGGGGGGGGAATATGGCTACACCTTC. Its translation is CASSPRGGEYGYTF.

V usage is TRBV5-1 and J usage is TRBJ1-6, with TRBD1 matching over 11 bases. J lost 9 bases, V lost 4 bases, and 6 bases had no gene match. This CDR3 has 15 residues. From germline, CDR1 is SGHRS and CDR2 YFSETQ. In DNA, the CDR3 is TGCGCCAGCAGCGTTGGACAGGGGGCGGTTTCACCCCTCCACTTT. It encodes CASSVGQGAVSPLHF.